What follows are 12 T cell receptor beta chains derived from one specimen sequenced in a study of T cell changes during pregnancy in multiple sclerosis. The data were produced by immunoSEQ multiplex PCR, yet TCRdb's version contains in-frame clones alone and is incomplete. The sample shows about 59,000 clones, about 93% of them seen only once. Sequenced here: CD4+ T cells from peripheral blood mononuclear cells, sampled before pregnancy. These receptors came from a female donor with multiple sclerosis, enrolled in a pregnancy study.

The rearrangement joins TRBV2 to TRBJ2-1; possible D gene TRBD1, 6 bases. Looked up from germline, CDR1 is SNHLY and CDR2 is FYNNEI. Trimming shortened V by 8 bases and J by 6 bases, and 11 bases separated the two germline ends. The CDR3 contains 12 residues. The CDR3 reads CASPVGGNEQFF. The CDR3 DNA reads as TGTGCCAGCCCGGTAGGGGGCAATGAGCAGTTCTTC.

The chain links TRBV7-8 to TRBJ2-5, with no clear D. V dropped 7 bases and J dropped 5 bases, with 11 bases sitting between them. The CDR3 has 12 amino acids. From germline, CDR1 is SGHVS and CDR2 FQNEAQ. DNA for the CDR3: TGTGCCAGCAAGACTTTTCAGGAGACCCAGTACTTC. Its protein product is CASKTFQETQYF.

The rearrangement uses TRBV7-9 and TRBJ2-5, with TRBD2 matching over 12 bases. With 3 bases clipped from V and 11 bases from J, the junction kept 10 bases outside the gene matches. The CDR3 sequence is 15 residues long. CDR1 and CDR2 from the germline V gene are SEHNR and FQNEAQ (reference sequence). The CDR3 DNA follows: TGTGCCAGCAGCTTCCTAGCGGGAGGGTCTGGGGAGCAGTACTTC. Translated, it gives CASSFLAGGSGEQYF.

V is TRBV7-8 and J is TRBJ2-1, with TRBD2 identical over 9 bases. The CDR3 sequence is 15 residues long. Germline CDR1 is SGHVS and CDR2 is FQNEAQ. J was trimmed by 6 bases and V by 1 base; bases with no gene match: 4. The CDR3 spells CASSLVSGRSNEQFF. In DNA form, the CDR3 reads TGTGCCAGCAGCTTAGTAAGCGGGAGGTCCAATGAGCAGTTCTTC.

The chain recombines TRBV28 with TRBJ2-2, with D unresolved. CDR3 size: 12 residues. V was cut by 7 bases and J by 4 bases, with 7 bases left in between. Per germline, CDR1 MDHEN and CDR2 SYDVKM. CDR3 region: CASMRSTGELFF. CDR3 nucleotide sequence: TGTGCCAGCATGCGAAGCACCGGGGAGCTGTTTTTT.

J is TRBJ2-5 and V is TRBV28; D is perhaps TRBD2 (7 bases). Trimming took off 7 bases at V and 5 bases at J, with 17 bases between the two ends. The CDR3 covers 14 residues. Germline values: CDR1 MDHEN, CDR2 SYDVKM. The CDR3 loop is CASNRGGVGETQYF. In DNA, the CDR3 is TGTGCCAGCAACCGAGGGGGGGTAGGCGAGACCCAGTACTTC.

J is TRBJ2-5 and V is TRBV7-9, with TRBD2 matching over 7 bases. V lost 0 bases, J lost 4 bases, and 2 bases stayed unmatched. The germline V gene encodes CDR1 SEHNR and CDR2 FQNEAQ (reference sequence). CDR3 length equals 14 residues. CDR3 in DNA: TGTGCCAGCAGCTTAGCCGCGGGGGTAGAGACCCAGTACTTC. Residues: CASSLAAGVETQYF.

This chain joins TRBV4-3 and TRBJ2-7; 7 bases agree with TRBD2. V shed 1 base and J 4 bases; nucleotides not matched to a gene: 7. This CDR3 is built from 15 residues. Germline V gene sequence: CDR1 LGHNA, CDR2 YSLEER. In DNA form, the CDR3 reads TGCGCCAGCAGCCAAGTGTCTAGCGGAGAGTACGAGCAGTACTTC. Translating it yields CASSQVSSGEYEQYF.

In this sample, this clone turned up a few times. The chain carries TRBV4-3 and TRBJ1-4, with TRBD1 as a possible D gene (6 bases). V shed 2 bases and J shed 10 bases, with 11 bases lying between them. The CDR3 sequence is 13 residues long. CDR1 and CDR2 (germline): LGHNA, YSLEER. CDR3 sequence: CASSQLRGGKLFF. CDR3 DNA: TGCGCCAGCAGCCAATTGAGAGGGGGAAAACTGTTTTTT.

V gene TRBV5-5 combines with J gene TRBJ2-2, with D perhaps TRBD1 (6 bases). Between the trimmed V and J ends, which lost 2 bases and 5 bases, there was a span of 7 bases. CDR3 length equals 13 residues. Germline loops: CDR1 SGHKS, CDR2 YYEKEE (reference sequence). The CDR3 region has the DNA TGTGCCAGCAGCTTAACAGGGACCGGGGAGCTGTTTTTT. Protein sequence: CASSLTGTGELFF.

J is TRBJ2-2 and V is TRBV10-3; TRBD1 is a possible D gene (8 bases). Germline assignment: CDR1 ENHRY and CDR2 SYGVKD. The CDR3 consists of 16 residues. Trimming took off 0 bases at V and 6 bases at J, with 14 bases between the two ends. CDR3 sequence reads: CAISESRTGRAGELFF. CDR3 sequence (DNA): TGTGCCATCAGTGAGTCGAGGACAGGGAGGGCCGGGGAGCTGTTTTTT.

This clone was found once. The chain employs TRBV7-9 and TRBJ1-5, with TRBD1 matching 7 bases. In germline, CDR1 is SEHNR, CDR2 FQNEAQ (reference sequence). The length of the CDR3 is 16 residues. Unmatched junction bases numbered 8, after V lost 6 bases and J lost 0 bases. The DNA of the CDR3 is TGTGCCAGCAGTCCCGACAGGGTCAATAGCAATCAGCCCCAGCATTTT. This gives the protein CASSPDRVNSNQPQHF.